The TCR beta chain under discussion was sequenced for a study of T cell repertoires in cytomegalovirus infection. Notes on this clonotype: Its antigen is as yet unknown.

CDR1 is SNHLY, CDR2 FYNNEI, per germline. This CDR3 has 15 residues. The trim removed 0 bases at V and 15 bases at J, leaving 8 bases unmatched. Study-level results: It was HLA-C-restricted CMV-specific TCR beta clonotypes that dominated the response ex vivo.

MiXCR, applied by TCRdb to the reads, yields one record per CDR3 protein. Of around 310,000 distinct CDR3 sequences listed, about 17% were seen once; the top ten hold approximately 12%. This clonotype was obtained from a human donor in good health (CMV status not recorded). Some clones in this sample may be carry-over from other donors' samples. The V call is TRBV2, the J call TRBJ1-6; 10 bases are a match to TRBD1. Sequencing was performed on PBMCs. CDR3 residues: CASSEALPGQGRLHF. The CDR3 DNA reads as TGTGCCAGCAGTGAAGCGCTTCCGGGACAGGGGCGCCTCCACTTT.